This T cell receptor (beta chain) was found in a study of neurological immune-mediated disorders. Study outcomes and limitations: The greatest TCR clonal expansion occurred in HTLV-1-associated myelopathy and the least in multiple sclerosis, which fell below healthy controls. No expanded-clone CDR3 amino acid sequence recurred across subjects, suggesting private TCR-beta repertoires.

Where libraries were unsorted, they were derived from 2 million PBMCs stored at -80 degrees C. This clonotype showed up many times. Antigen: not known. The cDNA was generated by 5'RACE with 10-nucleotide random UMIs. TCRdb re-called the 5' RACE reads with MiXCR, one entry per CDR3 protein. The table lists roughly 70,000 distinct CDR3 sequences, about 4% of them singletons, with 1.3% in the top ten. This CDR3 has 17 residues. The J segment lost 3 bases and the V segment lost 1 base, leaving 2 bases of the junction unmatched. The germline V gene has CDR1 SEHNR and CDR2 FQNEAQ (reference sequence). Specimen: PBMCs. The chain employs TRBV7-9 and TRBJ2-2; TRBD2 matches at 13 bases. This TCR was sampled from a man aged 25 to 40 with multiple sclerosis. The chain's CDR3 is CASSLEGLAGDTGELFF. The DNA for the CDR3 is TGTGCCAGCAGCTTAGAAGGACTAGCGGGGGACACCGGGGAGCTGTTTTTT.